Described below is a single T cell receptor beta chain sequence and its context. Per the germline V gene, CDR1 is MNHEY and CDR2 is SMNVEV (reference sequence). The CDR3 has 15 residues. After removal of 5 bases from V and 2 bases from J, the junction contained 8 bases not matched to a gene. These data come from a study of T cell changes during pregnancy in multiple sclerosis. Here immunoSEQ multiplex PCR was the method, and the copy in TCRdb shows in-frame clones only, minus some. The sample contains more than 75,000 clones, about 94% of which appear only once. The chain employs TRBV27 and TRBJ2-5; 7 bases match TRBD1. The sequence was obtained from a female donor with multiple sclerosis, enrolled in a pregnancy study. The sample consisted of peripheral blood, taken in the third trimester of pregnancy. For the CDR3, the DNA is TGTGCCAGCAGTCTCCGGGACAGCCATCAAGAGACCCAGTACTTC. Its protein is CASSLRDSHQETQYF.